This TCR beta chain is drawn from a study of monozygotic twins with inflammatory bowel disease. Via template switching, UMIs carrying a 6-nucleotide sample barcode were introduced. TCRdb reworked the 5' RACE reads into one entry per CDR3 protein, no DNA. Reported are 310,000 or so distinct CDR3 sequences; the ten largest clones contain roughly 2%. Study results and limitations: Clonotype sharing was lower in IBD patients than healthy twins, most markedly with disease activity.

In the case of this clonotype: Its antigen remains unknown.

The CDR3 totals 15 residues. Germline V CDR1 and CDR2: SGHRS, YFSETQ. The source is a human donor with ulcerative colitis or Crohn's disease, or a healthy co-twin of an affected twin (not recorded which). V is TRBV5-1 and J is TRBJ2-5; with no DNA, the TCRdb D assignment of TRBD1 cannot be verified. The specimen was blood. CDR3 sequence reads: CASSLVGQGQETQYF.